This T cell receptor (beta chain) was obtained from a study of shared clonotypes between healthy human individuals. Study-level points and caveats: Estimated clonotype richness was generally higher in naive than memory subsets. Several donors showed sharing of 4.5% to 5% of naive CD4 clonotypes.

Worth noting for this clone: The antigen is unknown. Other DNA variants within this sample encode the same CDR3.

The protocol was immunoSEQ multiplex PCR, while the TCRdb copy is restricted to in-frame clones and leaves out a portion. The sample holds about 1.9 million clones, roughly 93% seen once. The naive CD8 subset, CD45RO-negative cells positively selected for CCR7, excluded terminally differentiated effector memory CD45RA+ cells. The clonotype originates from a man between 18 and 29 years old in good health. Some clones in this sample may be carry-over from other donors' samples. The sequencing input was naive CD8+ T cells from PBMCs.

The CDR3 region has the DNA TGTGCCACCAGCAGAGGCCAGGGGGACTACGAGCAGTACTTC. This translates into CATSRGQGDYEQYF. This chain uses TRBV15 with TRBJ2-7; 7 nucleotides match TRBD1. This CDR3 is built from 14 residues. CDR1 LNHNV and CDR2 YYDKDF come from the germline V gene (reference sequence). Trimming at V came to 1 base and at J to 3 bases, leaving 3 bases not matched to a gene.